The 24 T cell receptor beta chains presented below share a single source sample, sequenced in a study of T-cell reconstitution after alpha-beta-depleted transplantation in children. Preparation of the TCRbeta library involved a method that used unique molecular identifiers. One entry per CDR3 protein results from TCRdb running MiXCR on the PCR reads. The sample has 40,000 to 60,000 distinct CDR3 sequences; about 10% are singletons. This specimen was PBMCs, mostly from graft donor cells, taken 60 days after TCRalphabeta/CD19-depleted stem cell transplant. The source of these receptors is a male patient aged 2 to 9 who had a stem cell transplant for chronic granulomatous disease, so the T cells may come from the graft donor.

The rearrangement uses TRBV10-3 and TRBJ1-2; TRBD1 might be the D (5 bases). CDR1 and CDR2 from the germline V gene are ENHRY and SYGVKD. This CDR3 region has 14 residues. The V end lost 10 bases, the J end lost 2 bases, and 17 bases lay between the germline ends. The CDR3 sequence is CATTRDGVNYGYTF. The DNA for the CDR3 is TGTGCCACCACCCGGGACGGAGTAAACTATGGCTACACCTTC.

This clonotype appeared many times. This rearrangement joins TRBV12-3 or TRBV12-4 to TRBJ2-1; TRBD1 matches 11 bases. V shed 6 bases, J shed 6 bases, and the junction held 4 bases outside the gene matches. This CDR3 is built from 14 residues. This CDR3 reads CASRAGTGGNEQFF. CDR3 DNA: TGTGCCAGCAGGGCCGGGACAGGGGGCAATGAGCAGTTCTTC.

This clonotype has a count of ten or more. V and J are TRBV20-1 and TRBJ2-5; D is tentatively TRBD1 or TRBD2 (6 bases each). Germline assignment: CDR1 DFQATT and CDR2 SNEGSKA (reference sequence). Trimming cost V 3 bases and J 5 bases, with 13 bases left between them. The CDR3 runs to 13 residues. CDR3 loop: CSASRGASETQYF. CDR3 bases: TGCAGTGCTAGTAGGGGGGCATCGGAGACCCAGTACTTC.

This clonotype showed up many times. The V gene is TRBV7-8, the J gene TRBJ2-1; the D is unclear. The CDR3 extends over 17 amino acids. V lost 0 bases and J 8 bases, leaving 20 bases between the germline ends. Germline V lookup: CDR1 SGHVS, CDR2 FQNEAQ. The CDR3 here is CASSLANVQPYGYEQFF. The DNA for the CDR3 is TGTGCCAGCAGCTTAGCGAATGTCCAGCCCTATGGGTATGAGCAGTTCTTC.

This clonotype came up a few times. The chain uses TRBV19 and TRBJ1-3; D perhaps matches TRBD1 (5 bases). Trimming removed 6 bases at V and 2 bases at J, with 14 bases between. This CDR3 region has 15 residues. CDR1 is LNHDA and CDR2 is SQIVND in the germline V gene (reference sequence). The CDR3 sequence: CASREGRSAGNTIYF. The CDR3 nucleotides read TGTGCCAGTAGAGAGGGGCGGTCAGCTGGAAACACCATATATTTT.

This clonotype was seen more than once but under ten times. The chain is built from TRBV5-5 and TRBJ2-1, with 7 bases fitting TRBD2. The CDR3 is 13 amino acids. Germline values: CDR1 SGHKS, CDR2 YYEKEE (reference sequence). The V and J ends lost 7 bases and 7 bases, in that order; junction bases with no gene match: 8. Here the CDR3 DNA reads TGTGCCAGCGGGGAGGGAAGGGGTAATGAGCAGTTCTTC. Its protein product is CASGEGRGNEQFF. Full variable domain (remainder filled in from reference TRBV5-5 and TRBJ2-1): DAGVTQSPTHLIKTRGQQVTLRCSPISGHKSVSWYQQVLGQGPQFIFQYYEKEERGRGNFPDRFSARQFPNYSSELNVNALLLGDSALYLCASGEGRGNEQFFGPGTRLTVL.

At least ten counts were recorded for this clonotype. A junction end diverges from the germline sequence, so it may reflect a read error. The chain is built from TRBV6-2 or TRBV6-3 and TRBJ2-1, with unresolved D. Per the germline V gene, CDR1 is MNHEY and CDR2 is SVGEGT. The CDR3 is made up of 15 amino acids. The CDR3 nucleotides are TGTGCCAGCGTATCGCCTCCCGCCTCCCACAATGAGCAGTTCTTC. Protein sequence: CASVSPPASHNEQFF.

This clonotype showed up many times. The junction departs from germline at one end; a sequencing error may be responsible. V and J are TRBV3-1 and TRBJ1-2, with D possibly being TRBD1 (5 bases). The CDR3 spans 14 residues. Germline assignment: CDR1 LGHDT and CDR2 YNNKEL (reference sequence). The CDR3 sequence: CASSPAGNRAVMVF. The CDR3 bases are TGTGCCAGCAGCCCCGCAGGGAATAGGGCAGTAATGGTCTTC. The full variable domain, rest sourced from reference TRBV3-1 and TRBJ1-2, is DTAVSQTPKYLVTQMGNDKSIKCEQNLGHDTMYWYKQDSKKFLKIMFSYNNKELIINETVPNRFSPKSPDKAHLNLHINSLELGDSAVYFCASSPAGNRAVMVFGSGTRLTVV.

This clonotype was observed a few times. The rearrangement joins TRBV5-1 to TRBJ2-7, with D perhaps TRBD2 (5 bases). This CDR3 has 11 amino acids. Germline values: CDR1 SGHRS, CDR2 YFSETQ. V was trimmed by 7 bases and J by 1 base, leaving 6 bases between them. The CDR3 protein is CASRGSYEQYF. The CDR3 nucleotides read TGCGCCAGCCGGGGATCCTACGAGCAGTACTTC.

Many counts were recorded for this clonotype. The chain has TRBV20-1 and TRBJ2-1, with 7 bases lining up with TRBD2. Germline V gene lookup returns CDR1 DFQATT and CDR2 SNEGSKA (reference sequence). There are 16 residues in the CDR3. V shed 3 bases, J shed 8 bases, and the junction held 16 bases outside the gene matches. The CDR3 reads CSASYDWGGSFDEQFF. CDR3 coding DNA: TGCAGTGCTAGTTACGATTGGGGCGGGAGTTTCGATGAGCAGTTCTTC.

The chain combines TRBV12-5 with TRBJ2-5; no clear D. V lost 0 bases to trimming and J lost 5 bases, with 4 bases between them. This CDR3 contains 12 residues. Germline values: CDR1 LGHNT, CDR2 FRNRAP. For the CDR3, the DNA is TGTGCTAGTGGTTTGGTGGGGGAGACCCAGTACTTC. It codes for CASGLVGETQYF. Combining the CDR3 with reference TRBV12-5 and TRBJ2-5 gives the whole variable domain DARVTQTPRHKVTEMGQEVTMRCQPILGHNTVFWYRQTMMQGLELLAYFRNRAPLDDSGMPKDRFSAEMPDATLATLKIQPSEPRDSAVYFCASGLVGETQYFGPGTRLLVL.

This clonotype has ten or more counts. This chain connects TRBV4-2 to TRBJ2-1; the match to TRBD2 covers 13 bases. The junction had 5 bases not matched to a gene; V was cut back by 3 bases and J by 0 bases. CDR1 is LGHNA and CDR2 is YNFKEQ in the germline V gene. The CDR3 length is 18 residues. The CDR3 protein is CASSQVTSGRDSYNEQFF. For the CDR3, the DNA is TGTGCCAGCAGCCAGGTTACTAGCGGGAGGGACTCCTACAATGAGCAGTTCTTC.

Ten or more counts support this clonotype. The chain has TRBV28 and TRBJ2-7; maybe TRBD2 (6 bases). Trimming pared 7 bases from V and 2 bases from J, leaving 9 bases between. The CDR3 is 12 residues long. Germline V gene lookup returns CDR1 MDHEN and CDR2 SYDVKM. CDR3 bases: TGTGCCAGCACCCCGGGGGCCTACGAGCAGTACTTC. It encodes CASTPGAYEQYF.

The table lists this clonotype with many counts. The chain links TRBV18 to TRBJ1-5, with 9 bases lining up with TRBD1. Germline V gene sequence: CDR1 KGHSH, CDR2 LQKENI. This CDR3 is 16 amino acids long. Unmatched junction bases numbered 11, after V lost 6 bases and J lost 5 bases. CDR3 DNA sequence: TGTGCCAGCTCTTCCAGACAGGGGGTAGTCGATCAGCCCCAGCATTTT. This gives the protein CASSSRQGVVDQPQHF.

This clonotype has only a few counts. The CDR3 protein is CASSFRNRGKYF. The CDR3 bases are TGTGCCAGCAGTTTCCGAAACAGGGGAAAGTACTTC. This rearrangement joins TRBV2 to TRBJ2-4, with TRBD1 matching over 7 bases. The junction had 9 bases not matched to a gene; V was cut back by 5 bases and J by 14 bases. This CDR3 region has 12 residues. CDR1 is SNHLY and CDR2 is FYNNEI in the germline V gene.

The table lists this clonotype with many counts. V is TRBV5-1 and J is TRBJ2-3, with 9 bases lining up with TRBD1. Germline V gives CDR1 SGHRS, CDR2 YFSETQ. The CDR3 totals 15 residues. Trimming at V came to 0 bases and at J to 7 bases, leaving 6 bases not matched to a gene. CDR3 DNA: TGCGCCAGCAGCTTGGCACAGGGGGCTAGTCATACGCAGTATTTT. Translated: CASSLAQGASHTQYF.

This clonotype counts as medium-sized. The J gene is TRBJ2-1, the V gene TRBV6-2 or TRBV6-3, with 7 bases matching TRBD2. This CDR3 spans 17 amino acids. Germline CDR1 and CDR2: MNHEY and SVGEGT. Germline trimming cut 4 bases from V and 10 bases from J; bases unmatched to any gene: 19. CDR3 amino acids: CASSWGSRAGSLPEQFF. The CDR3 coding sequence is TGTGCCAGCAGTTGGGGATCAAGAGCGGGATCTTTGCCCGAGCAGTTCTTC.

This clonotype appeared a few times. The rearrangement joins TRBV7-3 to TRBJ2-5; tentatively, D is TRBD1 or TRBD2 (5 bases each). Germline CDR1 and CDR2: SGHTA and FQGTGA. The V gene lost 4 bases and the J gene lost 7 bases, with 13 bases spanning the gap. The CDR3 sequence is 13 residues long. The CDR3 sequence: CASSSKFGATQYF. In DNA, the CDR3 is TGTGCCAGCAGCTCCAAGTTCGGGGCGACCCAGTACTTC.

This clonotype occurred many times. The chain employs TRBV12-5 and TRBJ2-7; 10 positions match TRBD1. J lost 6 bases, V lost 5 bases, and 13 bases had no gene match. Germline V lookup: CDR1 LGHNT, CDR2 FRNRAP. The CDR3 runs to 16 residues. In DNA form, the CDR3 reads TGTGCTAGTGGTCCCTCCGGGACAGGGGAAGGGGGCGAGCAGTACTTC. Protein sequence: CASGPSGTGEGGEQYF.

The chain employs TRBV30 and TRBJ2-6, with D possibly TRBD2 on 6 matching bases. Germline V CDR1 and CDR2: GTSNPN, SVGIG (reference sequence). V was shortened by 8 bases and J by 1 base, with 15 bases between the two germline ends. The CDR3 is 15 amino acids. The CDR3 DNA reads as TGTGCCGGAGGGAAGGGGTGGTCTGGGGCCAACGTCCTGACTTTC. This translates into CAGGKGWSGANVLTF.

This clonotype was observed at least ten times. V is TRBV14 and J is TRBJ2-4, with 7 bases aligning to TRBD1. CDR1 is SGHDN and CDR2 is FVKESK in the germline V gene. J lost 13 bases, V lost 4 bases, and 10 bases had no gene match. The CDR3 is 13 amino acids. CDR3 in amino acids: CASSPFATGVQYF. CDR3 DNA sequence: TGTGCCAGCAGCCCGTTCGCCACAGGGGTCCAGTACTTC. The full variable domain, with the rest looked up from reference TRBV14 and TRBJ2-4, is EAGVTQFPSHSVIEKGQTVTLRCDPISGHDNLYWYRRVMGKEIKFLLHFVKESKQDESGMPNNRFLAERTGGTYSTLKVQPAELEDSGVYFCASSPFATGVQYFGAGTRLSVL.

This clonotype was detected only a few times. DNA for the CDR3: TGTGCCAGCAGTGACTCGACAGGTAGCACAGATACGCAGTATTTT. This gives the protein CASSDSTGSTDTQYF. The V gene is TRBV6-4, the J gene TRBJ2-3; perhaps TRBD1 as D (6 bases). The CDR3 has 15 residues. Germline lookup yields CDR1 MRHNA and CDR2 SNTAGT. Trimming took off 0 bases at V and 0 bases at J, with 7 bases between the two ends.

Many counts were recorded for this clonotype. The chain joins TRBV6-5 to TRBJ2-1, with 7 bases aligning to TRBD1. Germline V lookup: CDR1 MNHEY, CDR2 SVGAGI. This CDR3 is built from 14 residues. Losses at the gene ends were 2 bases for V and 10 bases for J; bases not matched to a gene: 8. The CDR3 reads CASSYVQGSSEQFF. Written as DNA, the CDR3 is TGTGCCAGCAGTTACGTACAGGGGTCAAGCGAGCAGTTCTTC.

V gene TRBV20-1 combines with J gene TRBJ2-7; maybe TRBD1 (6 bases). The germline V gene encodes CDR1 DFQATT and CDR2 SNEGSKA (reference sequence). This CDR3 has 11 amino acids. V gave up 6 bases and J gave up 5 bases, with 11 bases separating them. CDR3: CSAGQFNEQYF. In nucleotides, the CDR3 is TGCAGTGCAGGACAGTTCAACGAGCAGTACTTC.